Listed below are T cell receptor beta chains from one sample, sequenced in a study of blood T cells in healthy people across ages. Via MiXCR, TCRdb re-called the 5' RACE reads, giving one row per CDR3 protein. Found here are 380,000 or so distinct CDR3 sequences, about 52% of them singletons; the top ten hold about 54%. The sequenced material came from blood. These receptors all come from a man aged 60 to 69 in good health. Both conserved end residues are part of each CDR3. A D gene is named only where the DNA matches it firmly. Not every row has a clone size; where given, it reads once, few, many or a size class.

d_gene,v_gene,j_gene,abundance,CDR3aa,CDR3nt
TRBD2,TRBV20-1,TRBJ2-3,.,CSAPRARGGHGDTQYF,TGCAGTGCTCCTCGTGCGCGCGGGGGGCACGGAGATACGCAGTATTTT
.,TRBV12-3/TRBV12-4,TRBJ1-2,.,CASSLGRAIYGYTF,TGTGCCAGCAGCTTAGGCCGGGCCATCTATGGCTACACCTTC
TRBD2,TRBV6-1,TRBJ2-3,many,CASSELPSGVSTDTQYF,TGTGCCAGCAGTGAATTACCTAGCGGGGTTAGCACAGATACGCAGTATTTT
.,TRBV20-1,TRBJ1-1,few,CSARVGFGAFF,TGCAGTGCTAGAGTAGGATTTGGGGCTTTCTTT
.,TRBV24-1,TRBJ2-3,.,CATGTGDTDTQYF,TGTGCCACCGGGACGGGGGACACAGATACGCAGTATTTT
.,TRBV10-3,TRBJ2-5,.,CAISLSLGNQETQYF,TGTGCCATCAGCCTTAGCTTGGGAAACCAAGAGACCCAGTACTTC
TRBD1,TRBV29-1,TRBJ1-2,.,CSGGQGPNYGYTF,TGCAGCGGGGGACAGGGTCCCAACTATGGCTACACCTTC
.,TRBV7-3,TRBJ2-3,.,CASSFSGSPDTQYF,TGTGCCAGCAGCTTTTCCGGATCTCCAGATACGCAGTATTTT
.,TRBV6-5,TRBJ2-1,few,CASSYSTFRAGEQFF,TGTGCCAGCAGTTACTCGACTTTCCGAGCCGGTGAGCAGTTCTTC
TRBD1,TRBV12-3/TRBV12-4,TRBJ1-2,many,CASSLPPKSTGGGGYTF,TGTGCCAGCAGTTTACCCCCGAAGTCCACAGGGGGTGGCGGCTACACCTTC
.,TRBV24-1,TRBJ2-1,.,CATSDFGEQFF,TGTGCCACCAGTGATTTTGGTGAGCAGTTCTTC
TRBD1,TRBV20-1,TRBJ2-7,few,CSARGHRDRDFLEQYF,TGCAGTGCTAGAGGCCACCGGGACAGGGACTTCCTAGAGCAGTACTTC
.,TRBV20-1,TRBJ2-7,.,CSATPGRSSYEQYF,TGCAGTGCTACTCCGGGACGGAGCTCCTACGAGCAGTACTTC
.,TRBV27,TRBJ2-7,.,CASSFSGYSEQYF,TGTGCCAGCAGTTTTTCCGGGTACAGCGAGCAGTACTTC
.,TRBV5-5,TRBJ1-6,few,CASSSGTSSYNSPLHF,TGTGCCAGCAGCTCCGGTACGAGCTCCTATAATTCACCCCTCCACTTT
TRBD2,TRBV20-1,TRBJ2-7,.,CSASSPGAGAPLEQYF,TGCAGTGCTAGTTCCCCCGGGGCGGGAGCTCCCCTCGAGCAGTACTTC
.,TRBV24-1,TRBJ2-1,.,CATSDLGPSGRSIDEQFF,TGTGCCACCAGTGACCTTGGGCCCTCGGGACGCTCGATCGATGAGCAGTTCTTC
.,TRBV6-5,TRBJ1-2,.,CASCSSLNYGYTF,TGTGCCAGCTGCTCAAGCCTTAACTATGGCTACACCTTC
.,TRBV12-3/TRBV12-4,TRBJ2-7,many,CASSFRPVGEQYF,TGTGCCAGCAGTTTTAGACCCGTGGGAGAGCAGTACTTC
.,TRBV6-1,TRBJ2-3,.,CASSESPGRPTDTQYF,TGTGCCAGCAGTGAAAGCCCAGGCAGACCCACAGATACGCAGTATTTT
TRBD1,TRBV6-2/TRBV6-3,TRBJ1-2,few,CASSTQGGRRYGYTF,TGTGCCAGCAGTACCCAGGGGGGGCGCCGATATGGCTATACCTTC
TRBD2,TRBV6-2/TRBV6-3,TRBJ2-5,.,CATNPGGETQYF,TGTGCCACCAACCCGGGGGGGGAGACCCAGTACTTC
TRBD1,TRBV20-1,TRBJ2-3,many,CSARTGVADTQYF,TGCAGTGCAAGGACAGGGGTCGCAGATACGCAGTATTTT
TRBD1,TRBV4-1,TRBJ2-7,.,CASSQPGQGGYERYF,TGCGCCAGCAGCCAACCGGGACAGGGAGGGTACGAGCGGTACTTC
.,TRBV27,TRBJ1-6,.,CASRRQDSPLHF,TGTGCCAGCAGGCGACAGGATTCACCCCTCCACTTT
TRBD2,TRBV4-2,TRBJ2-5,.,CASSSTSGGVQETQYF,TGTGCCAGCAGCTCGACTAGCGGGGGGGTGCAAGAGACCCAGTACTTC
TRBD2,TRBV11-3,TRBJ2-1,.,CASSLGTSGRHEQFF,TGTGCCAGCAGCTTAGGGACTAGCGGGCGTCATGAGCAGTTCTTC
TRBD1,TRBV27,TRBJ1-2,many,CASSLLGTGRKGYTF,TGTGCCAGCAGTTTACTGGGGACAGGGAGAAAGGGCTACACCTTC
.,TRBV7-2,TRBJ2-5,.,CASSKYIGAETQYF,TGTGCCAGCAGCAAATACATAGGTGCCGAGACCCAGTACTTC
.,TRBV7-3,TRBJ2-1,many,CASSLRRGDEQFF,TGTGCCAGCAGCTTAAGGCGTGGCGATGAGCAGTTCTTC
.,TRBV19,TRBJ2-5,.,CASINPRLQETQYF,TGTGCCAGTATAAACCCCAGGCTCCAAGAGACCCAGTACTTC
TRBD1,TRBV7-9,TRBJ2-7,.,CASSSRDRVHEQYF,TGTGCCAGCAGCTCCCGGGACAGGGTTCACGAGCAGTACTTC
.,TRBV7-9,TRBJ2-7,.,CASSLITEPVLGGQYF,TGTGCCAGCAGCTTAATTACGGAGCCGGTGCTCGGCGGGCAGTACTTC
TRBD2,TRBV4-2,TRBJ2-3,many,CASSVGLAGGGGVNTQYF,TGTGCCAGCAGTGTCGGACTAGCGGGGGGGGGAGGCGTAAATACGCAGTATTTT
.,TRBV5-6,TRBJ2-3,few,CASSLLVGPWTDTQYF,TGTGCCAGCAGCTTGCTGGTAGGCCCTTGGACAGATACGCAGTATTTT
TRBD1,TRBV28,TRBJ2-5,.,CASGETGPGTQYF,TGTGCCAGTGGAGAGACAGGGCCAGGGACCCAGTACTTC
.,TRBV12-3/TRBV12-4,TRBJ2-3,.,CASKGLRRPTDTQYF,TGTGCCAGCAAGGGACTCCGGAGGCCCACAGATACGCAGTATTTT
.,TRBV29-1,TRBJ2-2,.,CSVALNTGELFF,TGCAGCGTTGCCTTGAACACCGGGGAGCTGTTTTTT
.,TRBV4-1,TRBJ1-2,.,CASSQDAGGGYTF,TGCGCCAGCAGCCAAGATGCGGGAGGGGGCTACACCTTC
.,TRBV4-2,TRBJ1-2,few,CASSQGRASNYGYTF,TGTGCCAGCAGCCAAGGACGGGCGTCTAACTATGGCTACACCTTC
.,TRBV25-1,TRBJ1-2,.,CASSDPSREAVRGYTF,TGTGCCAGCAGTGATCCGAGCAGGGAGGCGGTTCGTGGCTACACCTTC